This TCR beta chain was found in a study of shared clonotypes between healthy human individuals. A deep-level run was used for the assay. The protocol was immunoSEQ multiplex PCR, while the TCRdb copy is restricted to in-frame clones and leaves out a portion. The profile shows some 2.1 million clones, roughly 95% of them singletons. The origin of this receptor is a man aged 18-30 years in good health. The source material was naive CD4+ T cells sorted from blood. Subset meaning: CD45RA+ positively selected.

The CDR3 region has the DNA TGTGCCAGCAGCGTCCTATGGAACACCGGGGAGCTGTTTTTT. This encodes CASSVLWNTGELFF. This rearrangement joins TRBV9 to TRBJ2-2; no firm D call. Germline CDR1 reads SGDLS; CDR2 reads YYNGEE. The CDR3 runs 14 residues. V shed 2 bases and J shed 1 base, with 6 bases lying between them.